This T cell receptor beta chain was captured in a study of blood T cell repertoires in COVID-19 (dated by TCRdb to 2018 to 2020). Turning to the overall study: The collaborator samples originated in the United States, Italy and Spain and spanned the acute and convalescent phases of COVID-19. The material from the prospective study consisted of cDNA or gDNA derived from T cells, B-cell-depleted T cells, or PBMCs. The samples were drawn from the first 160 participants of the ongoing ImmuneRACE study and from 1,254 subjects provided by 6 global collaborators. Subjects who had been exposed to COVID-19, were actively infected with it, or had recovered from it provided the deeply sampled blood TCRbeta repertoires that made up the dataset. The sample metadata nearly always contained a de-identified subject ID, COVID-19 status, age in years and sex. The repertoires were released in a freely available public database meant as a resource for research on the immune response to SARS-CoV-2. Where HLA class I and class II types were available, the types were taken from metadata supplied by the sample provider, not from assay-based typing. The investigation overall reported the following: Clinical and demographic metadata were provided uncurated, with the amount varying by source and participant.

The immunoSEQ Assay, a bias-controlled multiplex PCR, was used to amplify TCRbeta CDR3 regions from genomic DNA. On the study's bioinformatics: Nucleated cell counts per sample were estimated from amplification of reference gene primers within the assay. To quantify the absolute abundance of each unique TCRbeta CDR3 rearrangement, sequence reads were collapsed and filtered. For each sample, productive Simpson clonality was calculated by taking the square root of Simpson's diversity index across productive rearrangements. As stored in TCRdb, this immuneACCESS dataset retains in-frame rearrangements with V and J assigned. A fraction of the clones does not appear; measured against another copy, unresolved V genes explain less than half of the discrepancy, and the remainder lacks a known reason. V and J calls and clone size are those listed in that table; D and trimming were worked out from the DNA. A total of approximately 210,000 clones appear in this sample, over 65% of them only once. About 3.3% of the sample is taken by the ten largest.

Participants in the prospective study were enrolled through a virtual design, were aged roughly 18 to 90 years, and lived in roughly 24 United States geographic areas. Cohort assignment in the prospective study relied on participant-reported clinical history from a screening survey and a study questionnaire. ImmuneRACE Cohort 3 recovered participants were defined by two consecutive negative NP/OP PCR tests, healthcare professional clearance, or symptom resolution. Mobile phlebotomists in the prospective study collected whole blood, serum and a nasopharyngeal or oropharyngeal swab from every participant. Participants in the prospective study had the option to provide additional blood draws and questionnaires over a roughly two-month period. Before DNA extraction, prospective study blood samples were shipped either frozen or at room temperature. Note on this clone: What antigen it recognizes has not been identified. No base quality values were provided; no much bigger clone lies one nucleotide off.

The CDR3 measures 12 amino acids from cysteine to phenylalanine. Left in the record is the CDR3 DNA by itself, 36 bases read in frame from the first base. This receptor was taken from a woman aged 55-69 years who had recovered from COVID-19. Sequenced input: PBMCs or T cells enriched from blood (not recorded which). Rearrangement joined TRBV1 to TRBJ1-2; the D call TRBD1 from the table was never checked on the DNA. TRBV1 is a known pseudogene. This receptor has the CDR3 CTSSPRTGGHTF. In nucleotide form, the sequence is TGCACCAGCAGCCCTCGGACAGGGGGTCACACCTTC.